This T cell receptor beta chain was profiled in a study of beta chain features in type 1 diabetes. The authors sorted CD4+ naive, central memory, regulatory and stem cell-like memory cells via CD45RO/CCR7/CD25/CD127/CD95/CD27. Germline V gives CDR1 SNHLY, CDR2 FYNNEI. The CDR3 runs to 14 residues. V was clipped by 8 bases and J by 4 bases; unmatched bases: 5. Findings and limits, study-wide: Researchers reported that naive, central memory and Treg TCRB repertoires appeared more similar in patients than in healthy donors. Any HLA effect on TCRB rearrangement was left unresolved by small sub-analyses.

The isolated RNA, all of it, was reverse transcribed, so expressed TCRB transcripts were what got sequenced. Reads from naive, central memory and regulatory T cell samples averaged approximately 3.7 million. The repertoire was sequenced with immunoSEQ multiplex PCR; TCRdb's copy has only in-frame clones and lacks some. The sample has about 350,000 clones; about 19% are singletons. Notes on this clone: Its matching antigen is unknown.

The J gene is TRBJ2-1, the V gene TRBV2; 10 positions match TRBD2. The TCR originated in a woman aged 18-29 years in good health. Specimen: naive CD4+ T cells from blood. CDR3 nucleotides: TGTGCCAGCGCGGGACTAGCGTCGTACAATGAGCAGTTCTTC. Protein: CASAGLASYNEQFF.